These 11 T cell receptor beta chains were sequenced from one sample in a study of T-cell memory formation after mild COVID-19. TCRdb called the 5' RACE reads again in MiXCR, with one record for every CDR3 protein. This repertoire shows about 320,000 distinct CDR3 sequences, more than 13% found once; its top ten account for approximately 22%. The sample taken for sequencing was PBMCs or a T cell subset sorted from them (not recorded which). These receptors were collected from a man between 18 and 35 years old who had mild COVID-19 (a few samples of this study predate the infection). Cell type and time point are not known.

The chain is built from TRBV4-1 and TRBJ2-1, with D unclear. The CDR3 is 13 amino acids. V lost 1 base to trimming and J lost 5 bases, with 6 bases between them. The V gene's germline CDR1 is MGHRA and CDR2 YSYEKL. The CDR3 here is CASSQGVNNEQFF. The CDR3 DNA sequence: TGCGCCAGCAGCCAAGGAGTCAACAATGAGCAGTTCTTC.

V is TRBV6-2 or TRBV6-3 and J is TRBJ2-3; 13 positions match TRBD2. J lost 9 bases, V lost 5 bases, and 8 bases had no gene match. The germline CDR1 and CDR2 sequences are MNHEY and SVGEGT. This CDR3 contains 15 residues. CDR3 DNA sequence: TGTGCCAGCAGTACGGGGACTAGCGGGGTCATAACGCAGTATTTT. Translating gives CASSTGTSGVITQYF.

At least ten counts were recorded for this clonotype. The rearrangement uses TRBV20-1 and TRBJ2-3, with D tentatively TRBD1 or TRBD2 (5 bases each). V lost 3 bases, J lost 2 bases, and 9 bases lay in between. Germline V gene data show CDR1 as DFQATT and CDR2 as SNEGSKA (reference sequence). CDR3 length: 13 residues. This CDR3 is CSASIGATDTQYF. CDR3 coding DNA: TGCAGTGCTAGCATCGGGGCCACAGATACGCAGTATTTT.

This clonotype was counted between two and nine times. The gene calls are TRBV7-9 and TRBJ1-1; 10 bases match TRBD1. Trimming cost V 6 bases and J 5 bases; bases outside gene matches: 15. There are 17 residues in the CDR3. Germline CDR1 and CDR2: SEHNR and FQNEAQ (reference sequence). DNA for the CDR3: TGTGCCAGCAGACCAAATCCAGTGGGACAGGGGTTGACTGAAGCTTTCTTT. This encodes CASRPNPVGQGLTEAFF.

This rearrangement joins TRBV6-1 to TRBJ2-7; TRBD1 or TRBD2 may be the D gene (5 bases each). Germline V gives CDR1 MNHNS, CDR2 SASEGT. The CDR3 contains 14 residues. V was pared by 2 bases and J by 2 bases, with 10 bases between. The CDR3 DNA reads TGTGCCAGCAGTGAACCAGGGCGGGCCTACGAGCAGTACTTC. The encoded protein is CASSEPGRAYEQYF.

The chain has TRBV29-1 and TRBJ2-2; D is possibly TRBD1 or TRBD2 (6 bases each). The V end lost 0 bases, the J end lost 1 base, and 18 bases lay between the germline ends. This CDR3 contains 18 residues. CDR1 and CDR2 (germline): SQVTM, ANQGSEA. This CDR3 is CSVEDPPAGQMNTGELFF. CDR3 DNA: TGCAGCGTTGAAGACCCCCCGGCGGGACAAATGAACACCGGGGAGCTGTTTTTT.

This clonotype was observed many times. CDR3 sequence reads: CASSAGGTSDNEQFF. CDR3 DNA sequence: TGTGCCAGCAGCGCAGGCGGGACTAGCGACAATGAGCAGTTCTTC. This chain joins TRBV9 and TRBJ2-1; TRBD2 matches 10 bases. After removal of 3 bases from V and 5 bases from J, the junction contained 5 bases not matched to a gene. CDR1 is SGDLS and CDR2 is YYNGEE in the germline V gene. CDR3 length: 15 residues.

The gene calls are TRBV6-5 and TRBJ2-2; the D gene could be TRBD1 or TRBD2 (6 bases each). This CDR3 comprises 14 residues. The germline V and J ends were trimmed by 6 bases and 2 bases, with 10 bases remaining between them. Germline assignment: CDR1 MNHEY and CDR2 SVGAGI. DNA of the CDR3: TGTGCCAGCAGGCGGGACACAAACACCGGGGAGCTGTTTTTT. It codes for CASRRDTNTGELFF.

This clonotype has a handful of counts. J is TRBJ1-6 and V is TRBV7-9; tentatively, D is TRBD1 (6 bases). Germline loops: CDR1 SEHNR, CDR2 FQNEAQ (reference sequence). This CDR3 contains 15 residues. Trimming pared 1 base from V and 7 bases from J, leaving 11 bases between. The CDR3 DNA sequence: TGTGCCAGCAGCTTAGTCGGCCAGGGGAATTCACCCCTCCACTTT. Translation gives CASSLVGQGNSPLHF.

This clonotype was counted a few times. This sequence joins TRBV5-1 and TRBJ1-1, with 9 bases that match TRBD1. The trim removed 6 bases at V and 4 bases at J, leaving 7 bases unmatched. Per germline, CDR1 SGHRS and CDR2 YFSETQ. This CDR3 has 14 amino acids. Here the CDR3 reads CASTLLTGGTEAFF. In DNA form, the CDR3 reads TGCGCCAGCACCCTTTTGACAGGGGGCACTGAAGCTTTCTTT.

There are many counts of this clonotype. V usage is TRBV10-3 and J usage is TRBJ2-3; a weak D match, TRBD2 (5 bases). The V gene lost 8 bases and the J gene lost 6 bases, with 15 bases spanning the gap. The CDR3 length is 13 residues. The germline V gene encodes CDR1 ENHRY and CDR2 SYGVKD. CDR3 loop: CAIHGARGDTQYF. The CDR3, as DNA: TGTGCCATCCATGGCGCCCGAGGGGATACGCAGTATTTT.